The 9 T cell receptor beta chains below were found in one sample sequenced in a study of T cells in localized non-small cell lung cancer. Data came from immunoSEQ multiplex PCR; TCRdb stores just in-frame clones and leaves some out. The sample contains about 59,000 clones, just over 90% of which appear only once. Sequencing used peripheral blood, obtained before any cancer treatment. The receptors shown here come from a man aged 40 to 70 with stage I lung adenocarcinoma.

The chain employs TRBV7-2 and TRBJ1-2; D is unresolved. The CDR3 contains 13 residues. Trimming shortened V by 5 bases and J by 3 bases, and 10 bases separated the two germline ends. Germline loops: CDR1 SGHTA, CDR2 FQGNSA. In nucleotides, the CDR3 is TGTGCCAGCAGCCCATACAGCTACTATGGCTACACCTTC. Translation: CASSPYSYYGYTF.

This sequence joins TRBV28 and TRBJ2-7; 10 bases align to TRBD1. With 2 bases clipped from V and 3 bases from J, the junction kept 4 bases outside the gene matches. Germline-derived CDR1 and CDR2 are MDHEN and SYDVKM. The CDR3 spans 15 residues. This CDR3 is CASSLLRTGGYEQYF. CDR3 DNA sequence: TGTGCCAGCAGTTTACTGCGGACAGGGGGCTACGAGCAGTACTTC. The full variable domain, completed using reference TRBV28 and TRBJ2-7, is DVKVTQSSRYLVKRTGEKVFLECVQDMDHENMFWYRQDPGLGLRLIYFSYDVKMKEKGDIPEGYSVSREKKERFSLILESASTNQTSMYLCASSLLRTGGYEQYFGPGTRLTVT.

This CDR3 reads CASSPTGTRSFTEQFF. In DNA form, the CDR3 reads TGTGCCAGCAGCCCAACCGGGACTAGGAGTTTTACTGAGCAGTTCTTC. The chain joins TRBV5-4 to TRBJ2-1; 8 nucleotides line up with TRBD2. Germline V gives CDR1 SGHNT, CDR2 YYREEE (reference sequence). Unmatched junction bases numbered 15, after V lost 4 bases and J lost 9 bases. This CDR3 is built from 16 residues.

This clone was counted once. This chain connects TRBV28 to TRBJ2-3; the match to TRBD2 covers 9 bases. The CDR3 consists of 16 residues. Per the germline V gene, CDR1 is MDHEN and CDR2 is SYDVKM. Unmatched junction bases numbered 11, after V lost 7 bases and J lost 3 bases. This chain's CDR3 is CASTATSGYSTDTQYF. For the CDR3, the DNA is TGTGCCAGCACGGCAACTAGCGGGTATTCGACAGATACGCAGTATTTT.

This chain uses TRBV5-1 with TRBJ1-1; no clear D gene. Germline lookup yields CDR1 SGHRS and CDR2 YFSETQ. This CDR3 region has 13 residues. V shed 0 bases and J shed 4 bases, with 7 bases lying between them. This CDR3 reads CASSLDGSTEAFF. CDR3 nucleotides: TGCGCCAGCAGCTTGGATGGATCCACTGAAGCTTTCTTT.

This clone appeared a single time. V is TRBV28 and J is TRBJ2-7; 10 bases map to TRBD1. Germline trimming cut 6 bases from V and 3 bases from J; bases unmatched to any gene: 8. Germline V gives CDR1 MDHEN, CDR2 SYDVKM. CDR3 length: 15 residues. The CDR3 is CASSLGQGGDYEQYF. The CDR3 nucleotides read TGTGCCAGCAGCCTCGGACAGGGGGGAGACTACGAGCAGTACTTC.

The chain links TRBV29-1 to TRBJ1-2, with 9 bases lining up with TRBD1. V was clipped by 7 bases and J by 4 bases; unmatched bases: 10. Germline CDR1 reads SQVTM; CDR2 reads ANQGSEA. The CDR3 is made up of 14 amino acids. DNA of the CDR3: TGCAGCGCTACGTACGACAGGGGGGGCTATGGCTACACCTTC. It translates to CSATYDRGGYGYTF.

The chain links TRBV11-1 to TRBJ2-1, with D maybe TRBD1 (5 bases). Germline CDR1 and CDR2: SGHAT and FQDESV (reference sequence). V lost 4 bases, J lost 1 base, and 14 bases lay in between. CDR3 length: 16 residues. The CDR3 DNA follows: TGTGCCAGCAGCTCCAGAGGAAGGGGATCCTACAATGAGCAGTTCTTC. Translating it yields CASSSRGRGSYNEQFF.

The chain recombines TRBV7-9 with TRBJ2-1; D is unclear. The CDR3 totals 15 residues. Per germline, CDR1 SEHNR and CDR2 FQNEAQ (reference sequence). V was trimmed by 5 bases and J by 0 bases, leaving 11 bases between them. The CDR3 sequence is CASSQDVGSYNEQFF. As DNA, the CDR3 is TGTGCCAGCAGCCAGGACGTGGGCTCCTACAATGAGCAGTTCTTC.